These 10 T cell receptor beta chains came from one sample sequenced in a study of beta chain features in type 1 diabetes. Study observations and caveats: Within each of all four CD4+ subsets, Type 1 diabetes patients had TCRB CDR3s that were moderately but significantly shorter.

cDNA synthesis used the whole RNA isolate, giving expressed TCRB sequences. Sequencing was performed with immunoSEQ multiplex PCR; in TCRdb, only in-frame clones are kept and a portion is missing. The data show roughly 220,000 clones, with around 16% seen just once and less than 0.09% held by the top ten. These receptors lack a known antigen. What was sequenced was naive CD4+ T cells from blood. The receptors come from a man aged 25-40 years with type 1 diabetes.

Remarks on this clone: The same CDR3 also results from other DNA sequences found in this sample. The chain recombines TRBV4-1 with TRBJ2-3; possible D gene TRBD2, 5 bases. Trimming took 0 bases from V and 4 from J, leaving 5 bases between them. The germline CDR1 and CDR2 sequences are MGHRA and YSYEKL. The CDR3 consists of 13 residues. The CDR3 is CASSQEAADTQYF. CDR3 in DNA: TGCGCCAGCAGCCAAGAAGCGGCAGATACGCAGTATTTT.

The gene calls are TRBV27 and TRBJ2-5; D remains ambiguous. From germline, CDR1 is MNHEY and CDR2 SMNVEV (reference sequence). V lost 5 bases to trimming and J lost 6 bases, with 7 bases between them. The CDR3 runs to 11 residues. CDR3 nucleotides: TGTGCCAGCAGTCCCGATAAGACCCAGTACTTC. Translating it yields CASSPDKTQYF.

This clone was observed a handful of times. Written as DNA, the CDR3 is TGCGCCAGCAGCCTGGGACAGGGGAAGACTGAAGCTTTCTTT. It is translated as CASSLGQGKTEAFF. The rearrangement uses TRBV4-3 and TRBJ1-1; 10 nucleotides line up with TRBD1. This CDR3 has 14 residues. The J segment lost 5 bases and the V segment lost 4 bases, leaving 4 bases of the junction unmatched. Germline CDR1 LGHNA, CDR2 YSLEER.

This clone was detected only a few times. The chain couples TRBV25-1 to TRBJ2-1, with TRBD2 as a possible D gene (6 bases). Per the germline V gene, CDR1 is MGHDK and CDR2 is SYGVNS. V gave up 4 bases and J gave up 2 bases, with 12 bases separating them. The CDR3 has 15 residues. The CDR3 DNA is TGTGCCAGCAGTGCCCTCGGGACTGCCTACAATGAGCAGTTCTTC. It specifies CASSALGTAYNEQFF.

V gene TRBV16 combines with J gene TRBJ2-1; D possibly matches TRBD1 or TRBD2 (5 bases each). Between the trimmed V and J ends, which lost 7 bases and 0 bases, there was a span of 16 bases. Germline CDR1 and CDR2: KGHSY and FQNENV. The CDR3 covers 16 residues. CDR3 amino acids: CASTPTGGSSYNEQFF. In nucleotides, the CDR3 is TGTGCCAGCACCCCTACTGGGGGAAGCTCCTACAATGAGCAGTTCTTC. Combining the CDR3 with reference TRBV16 and TRBJ2-1 gives the whole variable domain GEEVAQTPKHLVRGEGQKAKLYCAPIKGHSYVFWYQQVLKNEFKFLISFQNENVFDETGMPKERFSAKCLPNSPCSLEIQATKLEDSAVYFCASTPTGGSSYNEQFFGPGTRLTVL.

This clone was seen only a few times. J is TRBJ2-5 and V is TRBV19; D possibly corresponds to TRBD2 (5 bases). V was cut by 5 bases and J by 5 bases, with 15 bases left in between. This CDR3 has 14 amino acids. Per germline, CDR1 LNHDA and CDR2 SQIVND (reference sequence). This chain's CDR3 is CASSGDRGSETQYF. As DNA, the CDR3 is TGTGCCAGTAGTGGCGATCGGGGTTCGGAGACCCAGTACTTC.

V gene TRBV15 combines with J gene TRBJ1-2; a weak D match, TRBD1 (5 bases). CDR1 is LNHNV and CDR2 is YYDKDF in the germline V gene (reference sequence). The V end was cut by 4 bases, the J end by 8 bases, with 11 bases between. This CDR3 is built from 12 residues. CDR3 protein: CATSTDSPGYTF. CDR3 coding DNA: TGTGCCACCAGCACCGACAGCCCGGGCTACACCTTC.

This clone was counted between two and nine times. This rearrangement joins TRBV7-2 to TRBJ2-1; 7 bases fit TRBD2. The CDR3 is 16 amino acids. V gave up 3 bases and J gave up 2 bases; unmatched junction bases: 7. Germline CDR1 is SGHTA and CDR2 is FQGNSA. CDR3 residues: CASSLTASGAYNEQFF. The CDR3 nucleotides are TGTGCCAGCAGCTTGACTGCGAGCGGGGCCTACAATGAGCAGTTCTTC.

The genes are TRBV30 and TRBJ2-5; 13 nucleotides line up with TRBD2. V lost 5 bases, J lost 3 bases, and 6 bases stayed unmatched. Looked up from germline, CDR1 is GTSNPN and CDR2 is SVGIG (reference sequence). The CDR3 totals 15 residues. CDR3 protein: CAWSRTSGSKETQYF. CDR3 DNA: TGTGCCTGGTCCCGGACTAGCGGGAGTAAAGAGACCCAGTACTTC.

The chain recombines TRBV29-1 with TRBJ1-4; weak D call: TRBD1 (5 bases). The germline V and J ends were trimmed by 6 bases and 3 bases, with 8 bases remaining between them. The CDR3 extends over 12 amino acids. CDR1 is SQVTM, CDR2 ANQGSEA, per germline. The CDR3 region has the DNA TGCAGCGTCGGGACTCCTAATGAAAAACTGTTTTTT. This encodes CSVGTPNEKLFF.